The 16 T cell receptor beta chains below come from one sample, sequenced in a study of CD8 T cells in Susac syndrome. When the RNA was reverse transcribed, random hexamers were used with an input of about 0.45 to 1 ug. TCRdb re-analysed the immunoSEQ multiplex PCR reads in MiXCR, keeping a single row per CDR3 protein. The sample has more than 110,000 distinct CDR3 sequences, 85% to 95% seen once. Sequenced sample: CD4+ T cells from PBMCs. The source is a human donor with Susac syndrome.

Here the CDR3 reads CSARMGVINQPQHF. The CDR3 bases are TGCAGTGCTAGAATGGGAGTCATCAATCAGCCCCAGCATTTT. The chain uses TRBV20-1 and TRBJ1-5; D is unclear. This CDR3 has 14 residues. Germline lookup yields CDR1 DFQATT and CDR2 SNEGSKA (reference sequence). V shed 2 bases and J shed 3 bases, with 11 bases lying between them.

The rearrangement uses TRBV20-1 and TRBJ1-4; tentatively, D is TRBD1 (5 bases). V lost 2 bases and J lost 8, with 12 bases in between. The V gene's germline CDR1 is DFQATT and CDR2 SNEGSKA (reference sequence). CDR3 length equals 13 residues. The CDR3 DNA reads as TGCAGTGCTAGAAGCAGGGAAGGCGAAAAACTGTTTTTT. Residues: CSARSREGEKLFF.

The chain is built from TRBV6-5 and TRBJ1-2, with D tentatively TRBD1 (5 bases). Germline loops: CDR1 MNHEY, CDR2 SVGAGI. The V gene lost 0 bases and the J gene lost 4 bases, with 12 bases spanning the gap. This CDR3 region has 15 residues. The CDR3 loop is CASSYSGWGSYGYTF. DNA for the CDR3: TGTGCCAGCAGTTACTCGGGGTGGGGCTCCTATGGCTACACCTTC.

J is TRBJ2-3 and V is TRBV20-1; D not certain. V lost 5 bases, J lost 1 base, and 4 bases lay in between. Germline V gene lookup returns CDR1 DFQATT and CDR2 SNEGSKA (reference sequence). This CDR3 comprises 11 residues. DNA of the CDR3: TGCAGTGCTGGACGCACAGATACGCAGTATTTT. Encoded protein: CSAGRTDTQYF.

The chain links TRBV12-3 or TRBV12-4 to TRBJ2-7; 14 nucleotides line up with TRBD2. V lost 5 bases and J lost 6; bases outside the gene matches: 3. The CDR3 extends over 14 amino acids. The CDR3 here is CASSTTSGRGEQYF. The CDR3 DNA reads TGTGCCAGCAGTACGACTAGCGGGAGGGGCGAGCAGTACTTC.

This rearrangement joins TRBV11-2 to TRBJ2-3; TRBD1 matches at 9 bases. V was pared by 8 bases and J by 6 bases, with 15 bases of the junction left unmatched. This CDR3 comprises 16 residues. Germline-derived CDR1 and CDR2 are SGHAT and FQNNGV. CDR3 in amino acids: CASSYRTGDSSDTQYF. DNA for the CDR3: TGTGCCAGCTCATACCGGACAGGGGATTCGTCGGATACGCAGTATTTT.

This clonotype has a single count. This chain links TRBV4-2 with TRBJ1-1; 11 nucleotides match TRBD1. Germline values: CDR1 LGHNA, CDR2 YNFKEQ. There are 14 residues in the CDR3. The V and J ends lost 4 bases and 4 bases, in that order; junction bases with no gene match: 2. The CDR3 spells CASSRDRGVTEAFF. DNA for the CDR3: TGTGCCAGCAGCCGGGACAGGGGGGTCACTGAAGCTTTCTTT.

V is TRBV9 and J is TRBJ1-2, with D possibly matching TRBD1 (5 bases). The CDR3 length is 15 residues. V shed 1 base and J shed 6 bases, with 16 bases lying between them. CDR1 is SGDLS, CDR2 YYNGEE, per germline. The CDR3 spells CASSVSGRVPHGYTF. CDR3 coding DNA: TGTGCCAGCAGCGTATCGGGACGTGTACCCCATGGCTACACCTTC. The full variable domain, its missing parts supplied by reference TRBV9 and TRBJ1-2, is DSGVTQTPKHLITATGQRVTLRCSPRSGDLSVYWYQQSLDQGLQFLIQYYNGEERAKGNILERFSAQQFPDLHSELNLSSLELGDSALYFCASSVSGRVPHGYTFGSGTRLTVV.

The CDR3 DNA sequence: TGTGCTAGTGGTTCCCCCAACAACGATACGCAGTATTTT. Its translation: CASGSPNNDTQYF. The genes are TRBV12-5 and TRBJ2-3; D unresolved. The ends were cut back, 4 bases at V and 6 bases at J, with 11 bases in the middle. There are 13 residues in the CDR3. From germline, CDR1 is LGHNT and CDR2 FRNRAP.

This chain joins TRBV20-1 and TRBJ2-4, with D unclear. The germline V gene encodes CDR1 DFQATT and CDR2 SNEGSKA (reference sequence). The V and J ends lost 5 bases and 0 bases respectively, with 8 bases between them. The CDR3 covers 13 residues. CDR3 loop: CSAGILAKNIQYF. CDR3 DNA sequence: TGCAGTGCTGGGATTCTAGCCAAAAACATTCAGTACTTC.

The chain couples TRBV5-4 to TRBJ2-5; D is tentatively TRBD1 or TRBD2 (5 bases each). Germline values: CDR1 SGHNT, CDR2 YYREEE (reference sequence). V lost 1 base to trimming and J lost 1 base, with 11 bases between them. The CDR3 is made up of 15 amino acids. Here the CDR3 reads CASSLQPGTQETQYF. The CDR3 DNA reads TGTGCCAGCAGCTTGCAGCCAGGGACCCAAGAGACCCAGTACTTC.

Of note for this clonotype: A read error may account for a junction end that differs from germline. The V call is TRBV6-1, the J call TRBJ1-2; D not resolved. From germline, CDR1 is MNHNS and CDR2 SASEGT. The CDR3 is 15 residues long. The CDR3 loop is CASSEGASTVYGYTF. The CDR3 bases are TGTGCCAGCAGCGAAGGCGCCAGCACAGTCTATGGCTACACCTTC.

The CDR3 sequence is CSAARDPATEAFF. CDR3 nucleotides: TGCAGTGCTGCGAGGGATCCGGCCACTGAAGCTTTCTTT. The rearrangement links TRBV20-1 to TRBJ1-1, with D hard to call. CDR1 is DFQATT, CDR2 SNEGSKA, per germline (reference sequence). The CDR3 is made up of 13 amino acids. V lost 5 bases and J 4 bases, leaving 14 bases between the germline ends.

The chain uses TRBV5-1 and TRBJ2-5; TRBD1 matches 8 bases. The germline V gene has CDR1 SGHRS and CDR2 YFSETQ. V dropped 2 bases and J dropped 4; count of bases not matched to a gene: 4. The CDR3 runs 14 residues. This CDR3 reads CASSFRGRAETQYF. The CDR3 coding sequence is TGCGCCAGCAGCTTCAGGGGGCGAGCAGAGACCCAGTACTTC.

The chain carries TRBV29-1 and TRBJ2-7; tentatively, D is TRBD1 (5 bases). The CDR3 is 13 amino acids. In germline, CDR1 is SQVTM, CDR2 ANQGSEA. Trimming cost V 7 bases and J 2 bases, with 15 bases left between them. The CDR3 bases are TGCAGCGACTCTAGATCGACAGCCTACGAGCAGTACTTC. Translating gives CSDSRSTAYEQYF.

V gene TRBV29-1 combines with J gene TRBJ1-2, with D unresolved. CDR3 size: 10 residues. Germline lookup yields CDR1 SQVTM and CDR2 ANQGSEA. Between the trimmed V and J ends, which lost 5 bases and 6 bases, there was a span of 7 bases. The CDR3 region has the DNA TGCAGCGTTTTTGGGAATGGCTACACCTTC. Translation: CSVFGNGYTF.